This T cell receptor (beta chain) comes out of a study of T-cell memory formation after mild COVID-19 (dated by TCRdb to the early 2020s). Describing the broader study: TCR sequence clusters from the two donors were largely donor specific. Longitudinal TCRalpha and TCRbeta repertoire sequencing tracked T-cell clones expanding and contracting after mild COVID-19 in a couple of donors. The cohort was made up of two young adult volunteers, one female and one male, who were previously healthy.

Beyond this particular receptor, the publication reports: Some responding clones were detected in pre-infection memory, suggesting pre-existing cross-reactive memory T cells joined the SARS-CoV-2 response. Only a couple of mild cases were covered by the study, and larger cohorts that include severe cases with pre-infection samples were considered necessary. Clones that contracted from day 15 to 85 showed balanced CD4/CD8 phenotypes, whereas a second wave of clones that expanded from day 15 to 37 leaned towards CD4+. Whether the second-wave clones peaking on day 37 were SARS-CoV-2 specific was not confirmed. Contracting CD4+ clones were located mainly in the CM and EM memory subsets, whereas CD8+ clones were found to be enriched in EMRA.

V loses 10 bases of germline sequence and J loses 0 bases, and the interval between the two ends is 14 bases. The CDR3 runs 15 residues from the cysteine to the phenylalanine. The retained sequence is limited to the CDR3, 45 bases, with the frame set at the first base. CDR1 and CDR2, looked up from the germline V gene, are KGHDR and SFDVKD. Ficoll-Paque density gradient centrifugation was used to isolate PBMCs. The sequencer was an Illumina NovaSeq 6000. TCRalpha and TCRbeta cDNA libraries were constructed by 5'RACE with constant-segment primers, with sample barcodes and unique molecular identifiers being introduced. Trizol reagent was used to extract RNA from every sample. The libraries were amplified in two PCR steps, and the second step added a second sample barcode and Illumina TruSeq adapters. Sequencing of the libraries was done on an Illumina NovaSeq, producing 2 x 150 bp paired-end reads. As for the original processing: Reads were demultiplexed and collapsed into UMI-guided consensus sequences with migec v1.2.7. Using mixcr v2.1.11, UMI consensuses were aligned to TRA and TRB V and J templates and then assembled into clonotypes. Expanded or contracted clonotypes were those called significant by both edgeR and NoisET, with noise models trained on biological replicates. For edgeR calls, the thresholds were a false discovery rate-adjusted p below 0.01 and a log2 fold-change of 1. PCA with hierarchical clustering of max-normalized trajectories of the 1000 most abundant clonotypes was used as exploratory dynamics analysis. Each responding clone was given a CD4 or CD8 phenotype based on the CD4+ and CD8+ repertoires, which had been sequenced separately. TCRdb reprocessed the public reads (quality trimming at Q25 with fastp, clone calling with MiXCR) and kept in-frame beta chains. A single entry per CDR3 protein holds the most common genes and DNA from its merged rows. The V and J calls, along with clone size, are taken from TCRdb and not from the paper's own processing. The sample records about 270,000 distinct CDR3 sequences, about a sixth of which are singletons. 23% of the sample lies in the top ten.

A remark on this clonotype: No antigen is known for it. There are no base qualities to consult, and no much larger clone falls within one base.

The sequenced sample consisted of PBMCs or a T cell subset sorted from them (not recorded which). The receptor was isolated from a man between 18 and 35 years old who had mild COVID-19 (a few samples of this study predate the infection). The sample titles of this study are shuffled in the database, so cell type and time point are left out; the donor was told from shared clones. This chain joins TRBV24-1 to TRBJ2-2; the D segment may tentatively be TRBD1 or TRBD2, each giving 5 matched bases. The CDR3 is CATHSGTANTGELFF. At the DNA level, the sequence is TGTGCCACTCATTCCGGGACGGCGAACACCGGGGAGCTGTTTTTT.